These T cell receptor beta chains were read from a single sample in a study of T cell changes during pregnancy in multiple sclerosis. The protocol was immunoSEQ multiplex PCR, while the TCRdb copy is restricted to in-frame clones and leaves out a portion. The sample records some 30,000 clones, nearly 90% being singletons. The sample was CD4+ T cells from peripheral blood mononuclear cells, taken in the third trimester of pregnancy. These receptors were obtained from a female donor in good health, enrolled as a control in a pregnancy study. Each CDR3 is given with its conserved first and last residue. The D gene is left open where the match is weak. Not all rows give a size; the values are once, few, many and, for expanded clones, a class.

>TRBV5-1|TRBD2|.|TRBJ2-1
TGCGCCAGCAGCAGCGGGAGTAGTAATGAGCAGTTCTTC
CASSSGSSNEQFF
>TRBV7-2|.|.|TRBJ1-5
TGTGCCAGCAGCCCTTGGGGCCTGGCGGGAACAGGCGCCAATCAGCCCCAGCATTTT
CASSPWGLAGTGANQPQHF
>TRBV7-2|TRBD1|.|TRBJ1-6
TGTGCCAGCAGCAAGACAGGGGTTGTAGATTCACCCCTCCACTTT
CASSKTGVVDSPLHF
>TRBV7-9|TRBD1|.|TRBJ1-1
TGTGCCAGCAGCCCCGGACAGGGGCCCACTGAAGCTTTCTTT
CASSPGQGPTEAFF
>TRBV2|TRBD1|.|TRBJ2-2
TGTGCCAGCAAAGGACAGGGGAACGCCGGGGAGCTGTTTTTT
CASKGQGNAGELFF
>TRBV7-2|.|medium-sized|TRBJ2-2
TGTGCCAGCAGCTTAGGCGTTGCCGGGGAGCTGTTTTTT
CASSLGVAGELFF
>TRBV5-4|.|.|TRBJ2-7
TGTGCCAGCAGCCAAGCGGGACAAGTCTCCTACGAGCAGTACTTC
CASSQAGQVSYEQYF
>TRBV15|TRBD1|.|TRBJ2-7
TGTGCCACCAGCATGGGATCGGGACAGCAGTCCTACGAGCAGTACTTC
CATSMGSGQQSYEQYF
>TRBV21-1|.|.|TRBJ1-5
TGTGCCAGCACCCAGGAGGGACAGAGGACTCAGCCCCAGCATTTT
CASTQEGQRTQPQHF
>TRBV21-1|.|.|TRBJ2-7
TGTGCCAGCAGCAGGACTAGCTTGAGCTCCTACGAGCAGTACTTC
CASSRTSLSSYEQYF
>TRBV27|TRBD1|.|TRBJ2-3
TGTGCCAGCATAAAACAGGGGGCGAGCACAGATACGCAGTATTTT
CASIKQGASTDTQYF
>TRBV21-1|.|once|TRBJ2-3
TGTGCCAGCAGCATACCGGGACTAATGAGCACAGATACGCAGTATTTT
CASSIPGLMSTDTQYF
>TRBV7-8|.|.|TRBJ2-1
TGTGCCAGCAGCCACAGGGGAGGCAATGAGCAGTTCTTC
CASSHRGGNEQFF
>TRBV2|TRBD1|once|TRBJ2-7
TGTGCCACCGGCAGGGGGTTTCTATCCTACGAGCAGTACTTC
CATGRGFLSYEQYF
>TRBV18|.|.|TRBJ1-2
TGTGCCAGCTCCCGGGCGGGGATCAACTATGGCTACACCTTC
CASSRAGINYGYTF
>TRBV7-2|TRBD1|once|TRBJ1-3
TGTGCCAGCAGCTCACAGGGGACCACGGGAAACACCATATATTTT
CASSSQGTTGNTIYF
>TRBV7-9|TRBD1|.|TRBJ2-5
TGTGCCAGCAGCTCCTACAGGGGGGCAAAAGAGACCCAGTACTTC
CASSSYRGAKETQYF
>TRBV11-2|TRBD2|.|TRBJ2-1
TGTGCCAGCAGCTCGGGACTAGCGGGAGTAGGTAATGAGCAGTTCTTC
CASSSGLAGVGNEQFF
>TRBV7-2|TRBD2|.|TRBJ2-1
TGTGCCAGCAGCTTTACGACTAGCGGGGTGCAGTTCTTC
CASSFTTSGVQFF
>TRBV5-5|TRBD1|.|TRBJ2-5
TGTGCCAGCAGCTTGGAGGGACAGGGGATTTCTCAGGAGACCCAGTACTTC
CASSLEGQGISQETQYF
>TRBV5-5|.|once|TRBJ1-2
TGTGCCAGCAGCTTGGAACAGGGCCGCGTCTATGGCTACACCTTC
CASSLEQGRVYGYTF
>TRBV7-2|.|.|TRBJ2-3
TGTGCCAGCAGCTTAGGGTTGGGGGGAGGGACAAACACAGATACGCAGTATTTT
CASSLGLGGGTNTDTQYF
>TRBV4-2|TRBD2|.|TRBJ2-1
TGTGCCAGCAGCCCGGGCGGGGGGGTTACCTATGAGCAGTTCTTC
CASSPGGGVTYEQFF
>TRBV5-1|TRBD2|.|TRBJ2-1
TGCGCCAGCAGCTTGGAGTCTAGCGGGATTAGCTCCTACAATGAGCAGTTCTTC
CASSLESSGISSYNEQFF
>TRBV21-1|.|few|TRBJ2-7
TGTGCCAGCAGCAAAGGCCCCCTGGTAACCCGGTCCTACGAGCAGTACTTC
CASSKGPLVTRSYEQYF
>TRBV30|.|.|TRBJ2-2
TGTGCCTGCCACAGGGGGGGGATCGGGGAGCTGTTTTTT
CACHRGGIGELFF
>TRBV9|.|.|TRBJ2-3
TGTGCCAGCAGCGGACACAGGGCGAGCACAGATACGCAGTATTTT
CASSGHRASTDTQYF
>TRBV6-6|.|.|TRBJ2-1
TGTGCCAGCAGTTACCCCCAGGGGGGCTCCTACAATGAGCAGTTCTTC
CASSYPQGGSYNEQFF
>TRBV5-1|.|.|TRBJ2-5
TGCGCCAGCAGGTCCGGGACTCAAGAGACCCAGTACTTC
CASRSGTQETQYF
>TRBV5-8|.|.|TRBJ1-6
TGTGCCAGCAGCGGCGGGACCGTGAGCTCCTATAATTCACCCCTCCACTTT
CASSGGTVSSYNSPLHF
>TRBV19|TRBD1|once|TRBJ2-7
TGTGCCAGTAGAAGTACAAAGACAGGGTCCTCCTACGAGCAGTACTTC
CASRSTKTGSSYEQYF
>TRBV5-1|TRBD1|.|TRBJ2-2
TGCGCCAGCAGCCCAAGGACAGGGGGCAACACCGGGGGGCTGTTTTTT
CASSPRTGGNTGGLFF
>TRBV7-7|.|once|TRBJ1-3
TGTGCTAGCAGCCCGGAGGGGGGGGCCTTTGGAAACACCATATATTTT
CASSPEGGAFGNTIYF
>TRBV5-1|.|.|TRBJ1-1
TGCGCCAGCAATCTGAACCCGGGTACCATGGGCACTGAAGCTTTCTTT
CASNLNPGTMGTEAFF
>TRBV7-2|.|.|TRBJ1-1
TGTGCCAGCAGCTGGTACAGGGTTGAGGGAAACACTGAAGCTTTCTTT
CASSWYRVEGNTEAFF
>TRBV4-1|.|.|TRBJ2-1
TGCGCCAGCAGCACCCCACGGGGAGGCAGGGCCTCCTACAATGAGCAGTTCTTC
CASSTPRGGRASYNEQFF
>TRBV14|.|.|TRBJ1-2
TGTGCCAGCAGCCAGGGGCTTTATGGCTACACCTTC
CASSQGLYGYTF
>TRBV27|.|.|TRBJ2-5
TGTGCCAGCAGTTTGGGTCCGGGGGGCAGGGAGACCCAGTACTTC
CASSLGPGGRETQYF
>TRBV13|.|once|TRBJ1-1
TGTGCCAGCAGCTCCAACCTGGGACACCGCTCGAACACTGAAGCTTTCTTT
CASSSNLGHRSNTEAFF
>TRBV19|TRBD2|.|TRBJ2-3
TGTGCCAGTAGTACCCGTGGAAGCGGGAGCCCAGATACGCAGTATTTT
CASSTRGSGSPDTQYF
>TRBV5-4|TRBD2|.|TRBJ2-1
TGTGCCAGCAGCTTGGGGGAGGGTGCCTACAATGAGCAGTTCTTC
CASSLGEGAYNEQFF
>TRBV11-2|TRBD2|.|TRBJ2-1
TGTGCCAGCAGCCCAAGCGGGAGTGAGCAGTTCTTC
CASSPSGSEQFF
>TRBV18|.|.|TRBJ1-2
TGTGCCAGCTCACCAGATAATCGGGGCTATGGCTACACCTTC
CASSPDNRGYGYTF
>TRBV29-1|.|.|TRBJ2-7
TGCAGCGTTCTGCTGGGGCTCTACGAGCAGTACTTC
CSVLLGLYEQYF
>TRBV10-2|TRBD1|.|TRBJ1-6
TGCGCCAGCAGTGCCCTACCCCAGACAGGGCAGAATTCACCCCTCCACTTT
CASSALPQTGQNSPLHF
>TRBV4-2|.|.|TRBJ2-5
TGTGCCAGCACACCCTCCCCGGACAGTTCGGGCCTAGGGGCCCAGTACTTC
CASTPSPDSSGLGAQYF
>TRBV27|TRBD2|.|TRBJ2-1
TGTGCCAGCAGTTTTGGGCTAGCGGGAGTCAATGAGCAGTTCTTC
CASSFGLAGVNEQFF
>TRBV29-1|TRBD1|.|TRBJ1-1
TGCAGCGTTGGAGACAGGGGGCGCGCTGAAGCTTTCTTT
CSVGDRGRAEAFF
>TRBV16|.|.|TRBJ1-5
TGTGCCAGCAGCCAATCGCCACAGACCTCTAAGCCCCAGCATTTT
CASSQSPQTSKPQHF
>TRBV9|.|few|TRBJ2-5
TGTGCCAGCAGCGAGGCCCCTAGGGAGACCCAGTACTTC
CASSEAPRETQYF
>TRBV7-8|.|.|TRBJ1-3
TGTGCCAGCAGCCTTCCCCGGACAGCTGGAAACACCATATATTTT
CASSLPRTAGNTIYF
>TRBV11-2|TRBD1|.|TRBJ1-3
TGTGCCAGCAGCCTGACAGGGGGCGCAGGAAACACCATATATTTT
CASSLTGGAGNTIYF